The rows below give T cell receptor beta chains drawn from one sample of a study of Ad26.COV2.S vaccination and SARS-CoV-2 variants. The assay was immunoSEQ multiplex PCR, and TCRdb's table has in-frame clones only and misses some. The data show about 680,000 clones, with around 90% seen just once and roughly 1.5% held by the top ten. Sample: peripheral blood, taken in a trial of Ad26.COV2.S vaccine versus placebo. These receptors originate from a person aged 18-65 years who received the Ad26.COV2.S COVID-19 vaccine or a placebo. The CDR3 runs from the conserved cysteine through the conserved F or W. The order of the fields is V gene, clone size, J gene, D gene, CDR3 DNA, CDR3 protein. D genes are given only for firm matches. Not all rows give a size; the values are once, few, many and, for expanded clones, a class.

>TRBV5-4|.|TRBJ2-7|TRBD1
TGTGCCAGCAGCTTGGGACAGGGGAGGCACGAGCAGTACTTC
CASSLGQGRHEQYF
>TRBV7-9|once|TRBJ1-1|TRBD1
TGTGCCAGCAGCTTAGGGGACAGGTGGAACACTGAAGCTTTCTTT
CASSLGDRWNTEAFF
>TRBV19|.|TRBJ2-3|.
TGTGCCAGTAGTTCACGCACAGATACGCAGTATTTT
CASSSRTDTQYF
>TRBV20-1|.|TRBJ1-2|.
TGCAGTGCTCCTGACAGCTATGGCTACACCTTC
CSAPDSYGYTF
>TRBV5-1|.|TRBJ1-3|.
TGCGCCAGCAGCTTGGCGGGCTACTCTGGAAACACCATATATTTT
CASSLAGYSGNTIYF
>TRBV10-3|.|TRBJ1-1|.
TGTGCCATCAGTGCTAGGGGGGAGGCGAACACTGAAGCTTTCTTT
CAISARGEANTEAFF
>TRBV18|.|TRBJ2-7|TRBD1
TGTGCCAGCTCACCCGGGGGACAGGAGAAGTACTTC
CASSPGGQEKYF
>TRBV6-5|.|TRBJ2-7|TRBD1
TGTGCCAGCAGTTACTCAAGACAGGGTTACGAGCAGTACTTC
CASSYSRQGYEQYF
>TRBV20-1|.|TRBJ1-1|.
TGCAGTGCTCTTTTGAACACTGAAGCTTTCTTT
CSALLNTEAFF
>TRBV19|.|TRBJ2-7|TRBD2
TGTGCCACGCAAGCGGGGCCGAGCTCCTACGAGCAGTACTTC
CATQAGPSSYEQYF
>TRBV7-6|once|TRBJ2-7|.
TGTGCCAGCAGCTTAGGGCCAGGAGACTACGAGCAGTACTTC
CASSLGPGDYEQYF
>TRBV7-2|few|TRBJ2-1|TRBD1
TGTGCCAGCAGCTCCACGACAGGGGGCTGGGGGCAGTTCTTC
CASSSTTGGWGQFF
>TRBV15|.|TRBJ2-1|TRBD2
TGTGCCACCACCCGCCTGCTAGCGGGAGTGGGTAATGAGCAGTTCTTC
CATTRLLAGVGNEQFF
>TRBV5-1|once|TRBJ1-1|.
TGCGCCAGCAGCTTTGTCGCAGGGGACACTGAAGCTTTCTTT
CASSFVAGDTEAFF
>TRBV5-8|.|TRBJ2-2|.
TGTGCCAGCAGCCCTGACACCGGGGAGCTGTTTTTT
CASSPDTGELFF
>TRBV14|once|TRBJ1-4|TRBD1
TGTGCCAGCAGCCCAAAGCCGGGACAGGGATACGAAAAACTGTTTTTT
CASSPKPGQGYEKLFF
>TRBV4-2|.|TRBJ1-6|.
TGTGCCAGCAGCCGAAGATTGGGACAAGGGGATTCACCCCTCCACTTT
CASSRRLGQGDSPLHF